The 16 T cell receptor beta chains presented below share a single source sample, sequenced in a study of naive and memory T cell subsets. The treatment here: skin biopsy from PPD injection site in Mantoux-positive individual. Unsorted total RNA, roughly 1 to 1,100 ng, was DNase treated before reverse transcription. Blood and skin TCR RNA was reverse transcribed with alpha and beta constant primers. In TCRdb, the UMI-ligation and nested PCR reads were re-called with MiXCR into one record per CDR3 protein. Here the sample spans about 20,000 distinct CDR3 sequences, 8% to 10% being singletons. Here the sequenced sample was skin, taken from a tuberculin skin test site. The source of these receptors is an adult in good health.

The chain recombines TRBV10-3 with TRBJ1-6; D remains ambiguous. The CDR3 has 12 amino acids. V was cut by 7 bases and J by 8 bases, with 9 bases left in between. Germline V lookup: CDR1 ENHRY, CDR2 SYGVKD. The CDR3 sequence is CAITSGDSPLHF. CDR3 nucleotide sequence: TGTGCCATCACCAGCGGAGATTCACCCCTCCACTTT.

Within the sample, this clonotype is medium-sized (0.01 to 0.1%). The genes are TRBV29-1 and TRBJ2-7, with 9 bases lining up with TRBD1. The CDR3 extends over 12 amino acids. Germline V gene data show CDR1 as SQVTM and CDR2 as ANQGSEA. V was clipped by 4 bases and J by 5 bases; unmatched bases: 3. The CDR3 region has the DNA TGCAGCGTTGGACAGGGGGACCACGAGCAGTACTTC. Translating it yields CSVGQGDHEQYF.

The chain recombines TRBV29-1 with TRBJ2-5, with D perhaps matching TRBD2 (5 bases). V was pared by 2 bases and J by 6 bases, with 16 bases between. Per the germline V gene, CDR1 is SQVTM and CDR2 is ANQGSEA. The CDR3 runs 14 residues. The chain's CDR3 is CSVELGLERQTQYF. The CDR3 nucleotides are TGCAGCGTTGAATTGGGTTTGGAGCGGCAGACCCAGTACTTC.

At least ten counts were recorded for this clonotype. This chain joins TRBV9 and TRBJ2-7, with 10 bases aligning to TRBD2. CDR1 and CDR2 (germline): SGDLS, YYNGEE. The CDR3 sequence is 16 residues long. The J segment lost 4 bases and the V segment lost 4 bases, leaving 11 bases of the junction unmatched. CDR3 sequence (DNA): TGTGCCAGCAGCCAGCAATCTGGGACTAGCGTATACGAGCAGTACTTC. Protein product: CASSQQSGTSVYEQYF. Using reference TRBV9 and TRBJ2-7 for the parts outside the CDR3, the full variable domain is DSGVTQTPKHLITATGQRVTLRCSPRSGDLSVYWYQQSLDQGLQFLIQYYNGEERAKGNILERFSAQQFPDLHSELNLSSLELGDSALYFCASSQQSGTSVYEQYFGPGTRLTVT.

This clonotype came up many times. The chain carries TRBV29-1 and TRBJ2-1; D not resolved. CDR3 length: 13 amino acids. Deletions cut 2 bases from V and 0 bases from J, with 5 bases between. CDR1 and CDR2 (germline): SQVTM, ANQGSEA. CDR3 sequence: CSVEISSYNEQFF. The CDR3 DNA follows: TGCAGCGTTGAAATCAGCTCCTACAATGAGCAGTTCTTC.

Many counts were recorded for this clonotype. The chain combines TRBV28 with TRBJ1-5, with 7 bases matching TRBD1. Losses at the gene ends were 5 bases for V and 3 bases for J; bases not matched to a gene: 10. From germline, CDR1 is MDHEN and CDR2 SYDVKM. CDR3 length: 16 residues. CDR3 in DNA: TGTGCCAGCAGTCCAGCAACACAGGGGATCAATCAGCCCCAGCATTTT. Encoded protein: CASSPATQGINQPQHF.

Many counts were recorded for this clonotype. The chain employs TRBV20-1 and TRBJ2-6, with TRBD1 matching over 8 bases. V was pared by 0 bases and J by 0 bases, with 13 bases of the junction left unmatched. Germline CDR1 is DFQATT and CDR2 is SNEGSKA (reference sequence). The length of the CDR3 is 20 residues. The CDR3 coding sequence is TGCAGTGCTAGAGATCGATCCTGGACAGGGCGAATCTCTGGGGCCAACGTCCTGACTTTC. Its translation is CSARDRSWTGRISGANVLTF.

This clonotype was seen many times. The junction differs from germline at one of its ends, possibly a read error. The chain has TRBV20-1 and TRBJ2-7; tentatively, D is TRBD1 (5 bases). This CDR3 region has 12 residues. Germline V gives CDR1 DFQATT, CDR2 SNEGSKA (reference sequence). This CDR3 is CSARGQAYEQYF. As DNA, the CDR3 is TGCAGTGCAAGAGGACAAGCCTACGAGCAGTACTTC.

The CDR3, as DNA: TGTGCCAGCAGAAGCGGACAGGGGACTTACAATCAGCCCCAGCATTTT. This encodes CASRSGQGTYNQPQHF. This chain joins TRBV12-3 or TRBV12-4 and TRBJ1-5; 9 positions agree with TRBD1. V was clipped by 6 bases and J by 3 bases; unmatched bases: 9. This CDR3 region has 16 residues.

Within the sample, this clonotype is medium-sized. The rearrangement links TRBV2 to TRBJ2-2, with no clear D. Germline CDR1 is SNHLY and CDR2 is FYNNEI. This CDR3 has 11 amino acids. V was cut by 4 bases and J by 8 bases, with 5 bases left in between. The CDR3 protein is CASSVGGELFF. The CDR3 nucleotides read TGTGCCAGCAGTGTCGGGGGGGAGCTGTTTTTT.

Relative to its sample, this clonotype is medium-sized. V and J are TRBV20-1 and TRBJ2-7; either TRBD1 or TRBD2 may supply D (5 bases each). Germline V gene data show CDR1 as DFQATT and CDR2 as SNEGSKA (reference sequence). The germline V and J ends were trimmed by 3 bases and 0 bases, with 21 bases remaining between them. There are 17 residues in the CDR3. The CDR3 sequence is CSASTPGRGWASYEQYF. CDR3 coding DNA: TGCAGTGCTAGTACCCCCGGTCGGGGCTGGGCCTCCTACGAGCAGTACTTC.

This chain connects TRBV29-1 to TRBJ2-7, with 7 bases that match TRBD2. CDR1 and CDR2 from the germline V gene are SQVTM and ANQGSEA. The CDR3 is 14 amino acids. The V gene end was trimmed by 0 bases and the J gene end by 7 bases; junction bases not matched to a gene: 9. CDR3 sequence (DNA): TGCAGCGTTGAAGATGGGGGGGGTACGAATGAGCAGTACTTC. It yields the protein CSVEDGGGTNEQYF.

The V and J genes are TRBV7-8 and TRBJ2-1; D is ambiguous. CDR1 and CDR2 (germline): SGHVS, FQNEAQ. V lost 7 bases to trimming and J lost 1 base, with 11 bases between them. This CDR3 comprises 14 residues. The CDR3 loop reads CASTPGRSYNEQFF. The CDR3 region has the DNA TGTGCCAGCACCCCCGGTCGGTCCTACAATGAGCAGTTCTTC.

Concerning this clonotype itself: A much larger clonotype is one base distant, so this may be a read error. The CDR3: CASERGGTQYF. DNA for the CDR3: TGCGCCAGCGAACGGGGTGGCACGCAGTATTTT. The gene calls are TRBV5-1 and TRBJ2-3, with TRBD2 as a possible D gene (5 bases). The CDR3 covers 11 residues. V lost 7 bases to trimming and J lost 9 bases, with 12 bases between them. The germline V gene has CDR1 SGHRS and CDR2 YFSETQ.

In this sample, this clonotype turned up a few times. The CDR3 bases are TGCAGGGGGGGACAGGGGGCCCGGAAAAGAGCTTTCTTT. This sequence encodes CRGGQGARKRAFF. The V gene is TRBV20-1, the J gene TRBJ1-1, with 12 bases fitting TRBD1. Germline loops: CDR1 DFQATT, CDR2 SNEGSKA (reference sequence). The CDR3 extends over 13 amino acids.

This clonotype was counted between two and nine times. V usage is TRBV19 and J usage is TRBJ2-2; tentatively, D is TRBD2 (6 bases). V was shortened by 2 bases and J by 4 bases, with 8 bases between the two germline ends. Germline lookup yields CDR1 LNHDA and CDR2 SQIVND (reference sequence). This CDR3 is 14 amino acids long. CDR3 nucleotides: TGTGCCAGTAGTATATTGGGGGGCACCGGGGAGCTGTTTTTT. Translated, it gives CASSILGGTGELFF.